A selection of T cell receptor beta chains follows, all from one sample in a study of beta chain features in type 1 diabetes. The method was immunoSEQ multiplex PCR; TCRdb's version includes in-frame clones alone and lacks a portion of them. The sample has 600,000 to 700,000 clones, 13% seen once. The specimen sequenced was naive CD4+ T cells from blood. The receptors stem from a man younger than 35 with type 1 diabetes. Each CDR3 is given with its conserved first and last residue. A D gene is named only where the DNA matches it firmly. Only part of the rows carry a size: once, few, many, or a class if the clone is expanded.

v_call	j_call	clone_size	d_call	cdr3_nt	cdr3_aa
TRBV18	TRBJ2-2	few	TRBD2	TGTGCCAGCTCACCGGGGACTAGCAACACCGGGGAGCTGTTTTTT	CASSPGTSNTGELFF
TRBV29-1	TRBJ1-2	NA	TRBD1	TGCAGCGTTCCCCGGGACAGGGATCGATTGAGAGGCTACACCTTC	CSVPRDRDRLRGYTF
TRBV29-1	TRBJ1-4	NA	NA	TGCAGCGTTGAACAGGGAGGGCTCCACGCTAATGAAAAACTGTTTTTT	CSVEQGGLHANEKLFF
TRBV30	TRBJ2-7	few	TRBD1	TGTGCCTGCTCCCAGGTGGGCAGGGGGCCCCACGAGCAGTACTTC	CACSQVGRGPHEQYF
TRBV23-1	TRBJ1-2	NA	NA	TGCGCCAGCAGTCAATCCCGACAGGCCTACACCTTC	CASSQSRQAYTF
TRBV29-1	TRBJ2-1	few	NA	TGCAGCGTGGGGCTTGGCGGCAATGAGCAGTTCTTC	CSVGLGGNEQFF
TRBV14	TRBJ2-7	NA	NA	TGTGCCAGCAGCCAAGGACAGGTGGGCGAGCAGTACTTC	CASSQGQVGEQYF
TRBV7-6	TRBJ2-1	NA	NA	TGTGCCAGCAGCTTCTGGTCGGGATACAATGAGCAGTTCTTC	CASSFWSGYNEQFF
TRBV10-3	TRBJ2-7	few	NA	TGTGCCATCAGGGTCTCGGGGGAGGACGAGCAGTACTTC	CAIRVSGEDEQYF
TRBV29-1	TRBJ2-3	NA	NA	TGCAGCGTGCTGAAGATTGGGGGTATCTCGCAGTATTTT	CSVLKIGGISQYF
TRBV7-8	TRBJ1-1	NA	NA	TGTGCCAGCAGCGGGGGAAGGGGGAACACTGAAGCTTTCTTT	CASSGGRGNTEAFF
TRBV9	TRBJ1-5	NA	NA	TGTGCCAGCAGCCCCGCCGGGGGGAACTTCCAGCCCCAGCATTTT	CASSPAGGNFQPQHF
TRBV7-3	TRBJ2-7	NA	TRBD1	TGTGCCAGCAGCACGGGGACAGGGTACGAGCAGTACTTC	CASSTGTGYEQYF
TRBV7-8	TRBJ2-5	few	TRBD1	TGTGCCAGCAGCTCTCAGGGGGACAGCCAAGAGACCCAGTACTTC	CASSSQGDSQETQYF
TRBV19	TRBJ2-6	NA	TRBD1	TGTGCCAGTAGCCCGGGACAGGGACCCTCTGGGGCCAACGTCCTGACTTTC	CASSPGQGPSGANVLTF
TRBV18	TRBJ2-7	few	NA	TGTGCCAGCTCACCGAAGACAGGACGAATCTACGAGCAGTACTTC	CASSPKTGRIYEQYF
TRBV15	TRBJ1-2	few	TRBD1	TGTGCCACCAGCAGAGACAGGGGGGTTTATGGCTACACCTTC	CATSRDRGVYGYTF
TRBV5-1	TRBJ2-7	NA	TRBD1	TGCGCCAGCAGCCCGGGGACAGGCGGCAACGAGCAGTACTTC	CASSPGTGGNEQYF
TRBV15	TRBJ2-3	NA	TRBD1	TGTGCCACCAGCAGAGATTACAGGGGCAGTTTGGCAGATACGCAGTATTTT	CATSRDYRGSLADTQYF
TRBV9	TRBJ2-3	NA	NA	TGTGCCAGCAGCGTAGTGGCCCCAGATACGCAGTATTTT	CASSVVAPDTQYF